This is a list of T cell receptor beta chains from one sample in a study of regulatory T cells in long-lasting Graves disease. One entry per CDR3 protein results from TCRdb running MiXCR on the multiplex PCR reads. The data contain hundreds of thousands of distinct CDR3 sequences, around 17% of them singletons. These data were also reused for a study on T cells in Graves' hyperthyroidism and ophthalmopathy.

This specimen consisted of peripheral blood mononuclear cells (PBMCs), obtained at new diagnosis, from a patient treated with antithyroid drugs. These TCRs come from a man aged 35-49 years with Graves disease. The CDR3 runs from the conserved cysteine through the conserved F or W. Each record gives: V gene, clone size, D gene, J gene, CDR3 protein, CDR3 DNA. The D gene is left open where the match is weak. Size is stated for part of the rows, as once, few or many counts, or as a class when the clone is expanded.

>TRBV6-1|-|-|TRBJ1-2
CASSERGPPSYGYTF
TGTGCCAGCAGTGAAAGGGGCCCTCCAAGCTATGGCTACACCTTC
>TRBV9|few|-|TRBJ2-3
CASSVLSGRDTQYF
TGTGCCAGCAGCGTACTGAGCGGTAGGGATACGCAGTATTTT
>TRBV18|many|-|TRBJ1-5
CASSPPSGDSNQPQHF
TGTGCCAGCTCACCACCTTCAGGAGACAGCAATCAGCCCCAGCATTTT
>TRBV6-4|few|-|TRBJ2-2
CASSSLAGTTNTGELFF
TGTGCCAGCAGTTCCCTTGCCGGGACAACGAACACCGGGGAGCTGTTTTTT
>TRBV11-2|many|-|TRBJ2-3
CASSAIGTDTQYF
TGTGCCAGCAGCGCGATCGGGACAGATACGCAGTATTTT
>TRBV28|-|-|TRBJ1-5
CASSYHQPQHF
TGTGCCAGCAGCTACCATCAGCCCCAGCATTTT
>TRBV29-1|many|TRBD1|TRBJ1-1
CSVWDRHYNTEAFF
TGCAGCGTTTGGGACAGGCATTATAACACTGAAGCTTTCTTT
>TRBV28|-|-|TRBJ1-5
CASSFALYAQPQHF
TGTGCCAGCAGTTTCGCTTTGTACGCTCAGCCCCAGCATTTT
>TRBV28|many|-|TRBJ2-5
CASSLRAAETQYF
TGTGCCAGCAGTTTACGGGCAGCCGAGACCCAGTACTTC
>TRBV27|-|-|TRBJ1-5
CANPGGPQHF
TGTGCCAACCCGGGCGGGCCCCAGCATTTT
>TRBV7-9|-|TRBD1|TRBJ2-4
CASSSTPGQGNIQYF
TGTGCCAGCAGCTCGACCCCGGGACAGGGAAACATTCAGTACTTC
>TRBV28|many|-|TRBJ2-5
CASSHGGLQETQYF
TGTGCCAGCAGTCATGGGGGTCTCCAAGAGACCCAGTACTTC
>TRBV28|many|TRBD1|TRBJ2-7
CASEGQVAPQQYF
TGTGCCAGCGAGGGACAGGTGGCCCCCCAGCAGTACTTC
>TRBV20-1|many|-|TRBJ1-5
CSARGGPGYQPQHF
TGCAGTGCCCGAGGGGGTCCTGGGTATCAGCCCCAGCATTTT
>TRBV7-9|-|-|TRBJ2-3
CASRKALTDTQYF
TGTGCCAGCAGAAAAGCCCTCACAGATACGCAGTATTTT
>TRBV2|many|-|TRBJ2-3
CASQQGPDTQYF
TGTGCCAGCCAACAGGGTCCAGATACGCAGTATTTT
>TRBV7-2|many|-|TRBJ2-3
CASSTSGGLGWNTQYF
TGTGCCAGCAGCACATCTGGGGGGCTAGGGTGGAATACGCAGTATTTT
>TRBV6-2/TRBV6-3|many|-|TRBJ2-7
CASSYQVEYEQYF
TGTGCCAGCAGTTACCAAGTGGAATACGAGCAGTACTTC
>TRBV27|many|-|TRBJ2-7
CASSLVSLGEQYF
TGTGCCAGCAGTTTGGTCTCCCTAGGCGAGCAGTACTTC
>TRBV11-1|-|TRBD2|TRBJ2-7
CASSLAGTSVSHEQYF
TGTGCCAGCAGCTTAGCAGGGACTAGTGTTTCCCACGAGCAGTACTTC
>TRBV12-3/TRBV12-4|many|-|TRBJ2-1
CASSASDEQFF
TGTGCCAGCAGTGCCTCCGATGAGCAGTTCTTC
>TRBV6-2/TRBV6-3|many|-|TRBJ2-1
CASIRSDGLKPFF
TGTGCCAGCATTCGCTCGGACGGCTTGAAACCGTTCTTC
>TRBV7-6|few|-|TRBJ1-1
CASTQAQGRYTEAFF
TGTGCCAGCACCCAAGCCCAGGGGAGATACACTGAAGCTTTCTTT
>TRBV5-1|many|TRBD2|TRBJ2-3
CASSLTGRTDTQYF
TGTGCCAGCAGCCTGACCGGGAGGACAGATACGCAGTATTTT
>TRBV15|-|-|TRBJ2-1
CATSGGKNNEQSF
TGTGCCACCAGTGGAGGAAAAAACAATGAGCAGTCCTTC
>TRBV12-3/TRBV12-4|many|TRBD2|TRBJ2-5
CASTLGGDQETQYF
TGTGCCAGCACCTTGGGGGGGGATCAAGAGACCCAGTACTTC
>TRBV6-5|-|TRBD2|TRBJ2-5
CASSYSSGAYQETQYF
TGTGCCAGCAGTTACTCTAGCGGGGCGTACCAAGAGACCCAGTACTTC
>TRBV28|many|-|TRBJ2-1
CASGPAGAGQYNEQFF
TGTGCCAGCGGGCCAGCCGGGGCGGGGCAGTACAATGAGCAGTTCTTC
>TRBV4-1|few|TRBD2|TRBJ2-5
CASSQYGPPWLADLTQETQYF
TGCGCCAGCAGCCAATATGGGCCTCCGTGGCTAGCGGACCTTACCCAAGAGACCCAGTACTTC
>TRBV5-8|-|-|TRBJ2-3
CASSLRRRDPTSTDTQYF
TGTGCCAGCAGCTTGAGGAGGAGGGATCCCACTAGCACAGATACGCAGTATTTT
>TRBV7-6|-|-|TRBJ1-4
CASSPLGGGSEKLFF
TGTGCCAGCAGCCCCCTGGGAGGGGGTAGTGAAAAACTGTTTTTT
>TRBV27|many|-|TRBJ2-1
CASKPWQNNEQFF
TGTGCCAGCAAGCCCTGGCAAAACAATGAGCAGTTCTTC
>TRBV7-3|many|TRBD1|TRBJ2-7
CASSLEQGVTYEQYF
TGTGCCAGCAGCTTAGAACAGGGGGTAACCTACGAGCAGTACTTC
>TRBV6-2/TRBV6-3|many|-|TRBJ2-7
CASSYGLFSEQYF
TGTGCCAGCAGTTACGGGCTATTTTCCGAGCAGTACTTC
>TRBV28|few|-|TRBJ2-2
CATLWGHAGELFF
TGTGCCACCCTGTGGGGCCACGCCGGGGAGCTGTTTTTT
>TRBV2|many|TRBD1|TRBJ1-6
CASRGDRGSPLHF
TGTGCCAGCAGGGGGGACAGGGGTTCACCCCTCCACTTT
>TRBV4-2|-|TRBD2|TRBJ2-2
CASSQDAGVAGELFF
TGTGCCAGCAGCCAAGATGCGGGGGTCGCGGGGGAGCTGTTTTTT
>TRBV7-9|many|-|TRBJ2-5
CASSSRGQETQYF
TGTGCCAGCAGCTCAAGGGGCCAAGAGACCCAGTACTTC
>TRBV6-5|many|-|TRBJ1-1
CASSYSAAYTEAFF
TGTGCCAGCAGTTACTCGGCTGCTTACACTGAAGCTTTCTTT
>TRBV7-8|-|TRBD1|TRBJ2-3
CASSPKGTGGDTQYF
TGCGCCAGCAGCCCCAAGGGGACAGGGGGAGATACGCAGTATTTT
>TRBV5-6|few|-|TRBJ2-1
CASSVPYDREDEQFF
TGTGCCAGCAGCGTGCCTTACGACAGGGAGGATGAGCAGTTCTTC
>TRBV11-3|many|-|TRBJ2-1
CASSWRAMDYNEQFF
TGTGCCAGCAGCTGGAGGGCGATGGACTACAATGAGCAGTTCTTC
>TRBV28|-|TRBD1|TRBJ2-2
CASSLGQATTGELFF
TGTGCCAGCAGTTTAGGACAGGCGACCACCGGGGAGCTGTTTTTT
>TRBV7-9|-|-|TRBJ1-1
CASSSPYQNTEAFF
TGTGCCAGCAGCTCCCCCTACCAAAACACTGAAGCTTTCTTT
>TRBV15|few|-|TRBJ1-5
CATSRAFDPGQDSNQPQHF
TGTGCCACCAGCAGAGCTTTCGATCCGGGACAAGATAGCAATCAGCCCCAGCATTTT